These 5 T cell receptor beta chains were sequenced from one sample in a study of HIV-infected children after antiretroviral therapy interruption. The TCR library was built from RNA with a 3' RACE protocol and unique molecular identifiers. TCRdb re-derived calls from the 3' RACE reads in MiXCR, one entry per CDR3 protein. This sample has more than 35,000 distinct CDR3 sequences, with approximately 7% found just once. The treatment was: PENTA 11 planned treatment interruption arm or continuous ART arm. The sequences come from CD45RA+ CD4+ T cells from PBMCs, pooled from several time points, collected from a donor given antiretroviral therapy, either interrupted or continuous. Noted subset: naive CD4+ CD45RA+ CD45RO- T cells. The receptors derive from a pool of human donors with HIV.

The rearrangement links TRBV7-2 to TRBJ2-7, with TRBD2 as a possible D gene (6 bases). The CDR3 extends over 16 amino acids. V was trimmed by 1 base and J by 0 bases, leaving 13 bases between them. In germline, CDR1 is SGHTA, CDR2 FQGNSA. The CDR3 nucleotides read TGTGCCAGCAGCTTAGGCCCAGCGGGCGCCTCCTACGAGCAGTACTTC. Amino acids: CASSLGPAGASYEQYF.

The table lists this clonotype with a few counts. The germline gene is not matched at one end of the junction; a read error may be the cause. V and J are TRBV6-1 and TRBJ2-4; D is unresolved. The germline V gene encodes CDR1 MNHNS and CDR2 SASEGT. This CDR3 comprises 14 residues. The CDR3 DNA reads as TGTGCCAGCAGTGAAACAAGAAGTCAAAACACCTTGTACTTT. This encodes CASSETRSQNTLYF.

At least ten counts were recorded for this clonotype. At one end the junction does not follow the germline gene, possibly because of a read error. The chain links TRBV10-3 to TRBJ2-5; D might be TRBD1 (6 bases). This CDR3 is 14 amino acids long. Germline V gene sequence: CDR1 ENHRY, CDR2 SYGVKD. CDR3 loop: CASSGPGQQDTQYF. In nucleotides, the CDR3 is TGTGCCAGCAGTGGTCCGGGACAACAAGACACCCAGTACTTT.

This clonotype was counted at least ten times. This sequence joins TRBV7-8 and TRBJ2-7; D call uncertain. V lost 4 bases, J lost 2 bases, and 12 bases lay in between. The CDR3 is 14 residues long. CDR1 is SGHVS, CDR2 FQNEAQ, per germline. DNA of the CDR3: TGTGCCAGCAGCTGGGCAGTGACAACCTACGAGCAGTACTTC. Amino acids: CASSWAVTTYEQYF.

This chain connects TRBV7-9 to TRBJ2-7; a weak D match, TRBD1 (6 bases). Per the germline V gene, CDR1 is SEHNR and CDR2 is FQNEAQ (reference sequence). This CDR3 comprises 14 residues. V lost 8 bases, J lost 1 base, and 15 bases lay in between. The CDR3 coding sequence is TGTGCCAGCTCACCCGCCCAGGGGTCCTACGAGCAGTACTTC. This codes for CASSPAQGSYEQYF.